The 26 T cell receptor beta chains below all came from one sample that was sequenced in a study of T cells after yellow fever vaccination. Each CDR3 protein gets one entry after TCRdb re-called the 5' RACE reads with MiXCR. Of 250,000 or so distinct CDR3 sequences listed, roughly 6.3% are singletons. Sequenced material: CD4+ T cells sorted from PBMCs, taken on the day of the yellow fever booster vaccination. Source of these receptors: a man in his thirties or forties who received the YFV17D yellow fever vaccine.

The chain couples TRBV20-1 to TRBJ1-5; the D gene is possibly TRBD1 (5 bases). The V gene lost 5 bases and the J gene lost 4 bases, with 12 bases spanning the gap. The CDR3 runs 13 residues. Germline loops: CDR1 DFQATT, CDR2 SNEGSKA (reference sequence). The CDR3, as DNA: TGCAGTGCTCGAATACAGGTTAATCAGCCCCAGCATTTT. Its protein product is CSARIQVNQPQHF.

This clonotype was detected a few times. The chain recombines TRBV29-1 with TRBJ2-5; TRBD2 agrees at 11 bases. Germline V gives CDR1 SQVTM, CDR2 ANQGSEA. Unmatched junction bases numbered 5, after V lost 3 bases and J lost 5 bases. CDR3 length: 14 residues. Here the CDR3 DNA reads TGCAGCGTTGATGTAGCGGGAGGGAGTGAGACCCAGTACTTC. Protein: CSVDVAGGSETQYF.

This clonotype was detected only a few times. The J gene is TRBJ2-3, the V gene TRBV7-2; D is unclear. The CDR3 totals 12 residues. Germline assignment: CDR1 SGHTA and CDR2 FQGNSA. Trimming cost V 10 bases and J 2 bases, with 10 bases left between them. As DNA, the CDR3 is TGTGCCACACGCGTTCTCACAGATACGCAGTATTTT. This sequence encodes CATRVLTDTQYF.

This clonotype was counted only a few times. The rearrangement uses TRBV12-3 or TRBV12-4 and TRBJ2-5, with D tentatively TRBD1 or TRBD2 (6 bases each). Trimming stripped 8 bases from V and 2 bases from J, with 12 bases between. There are 13 residues in the CDR3. CDR3 amino acids: CASATGRQETQYF. DNA of the CDR3: TGTGCCAGCGCAACAGGGAGGCAAGAGACCCAGTACTTC.

The sample holds many counts of this clonotype. The V and J genes are TRBV6-5 and TRBJ1-4, with D possibly TRBD1 on 6 matching bases. CDR3 length: 15 amino acids. The germline CDR1 and CDR2 sequences are MNHEY and SVGAGI. Trimming left V 0 bases short and J 4 bases short, with 9 bases between. The CDR3 loop is CASSYSGQHNEKLFF. The CDR3 DNA follows: TGTGCCAGCAGTTACTCAGGACAGCATAATGAAAAACTGTTTTTT.

This clonotype was observed a handful of times. V is TRBV29-1 and J is TRBJ2-2; no definite D call. Between the trimmed V and J ends, which lost 5 bases and 0 bases, there was a span of 7 bases. Germline CDR1 reads SQVTM; CDR2 reads ANQGSEA. The CDR3 is 13 residues long. The CDR3 coding sequence is TGCAGCGTTCGCAGGACGAACACCGGGGAGCTGTTTTTT. This sequence encodes CSVRRTNTGELFF.

This clonotype came up many times. V and J are TRBV20-1 and TRBJ1-4; TRBD1 agrees at 7 bases. This CDR3 region has 14 residues. The V segment lost 2 bases and the J segment 0 bases; nucleotides outside the gene matches: 0. Looked up from germline, CDR1 is DFQATT and CDR2 is SNEGSKA (reference sequence). The CDR3 loop is CSARRGPTNEKLFF. The DNA of the CDR3 is TGCAGTGCTAGAAGGGGGCCAACTAATGAAAAACTGTTTTTT.

CDR3 DNA sequence: TGTGCCAGCAGCTTAGACCCCCCCCTTCAGGCCCGAGATACGCAGTATTTT. Translating it yields CASSLDPPLQARDTQYF. This sequence joins TRBV11-2 and TRBJ2-3, with D uncertain. The germline V gene has CDR1 SGHAT and CDR2 FQNNGV. This CDR3 has 17 amino acids. Trimming removed 0 bases at V and 5 bases at J, with 18 bases between.

This clonotype was picked up many times. The chain is built from TRBV27 and TRBJ1-1; TRBD1 matches at 9 bases. The CDR3 has 14 residues. Unmatched junction bases numbered 4, after V lost 3 bases and J lost 5 bases. Germline V gene sequence: CDR1 MNHEY, CDR2 SMNVEV (reference sequence). CDR3 sequence: CASSFRTGVTEAFF. In DNA, the CDR3 is TGTGCCAGCAGTTTCCGGACAGGGGTGACTGAAGCTTTCTTT.

The V call is TRBV12-3 or TRBV12-4, the J call TRBJ2-7; D is perhaps TRBD1 or TRBD2 (7 bases each). The V and J ends lost 6 bases and 4 bases respectively, with 16 bases between them. This CDR3 contains 14 residues. The CDR3 nucleotides read TGTGCCAGCAGCAGGGGGGGGACAGAGTACGAGCAGTACTTC. Translation: CASSRGGTEYEQYF.

This clonotype was counted between two and nine times. The chain links TRBV12-3 or TRBV12-4 to TRBJ2-3, with D unclear. Trimming removed 5 bases at V and 6 bases at J, with 12 bases between. CDR3 length equals 13 residues. The CDR3 region is CASSRLSSDTQYF. The DNA for the CDR3 is TGTGCCAGCAGTCGTCTGAGCTCGGATACGCAGTATTTT.

This clonotype was picked up a small number of times. The chain links TRBV7-2 to TRBJ2-2; D could derive from TRBD1 or TRBD2 (5 bases each). Trimming pared 2 bases from V and 1 base from J, leaving 11 bases between. The CDR3 is 16 amino acids. CDR1 is SGHTA and CDR2 is FQGNSA in the germline V gene. The CDR3 DNA sequence: TGTGCCAGCAGCTTATTCGGGACGGAGAACACCGGGGAGCTGTTTTTT. Translation: CASSLFGTENTGELFF.

This clonotype has a count of ten or more. V is TRBV9 and J is TRBJ2-3; D gene uncertain. Per the germline V gene, CDR1 is SGDLS and CDR2 is YYNGEE. The germline V and J ends were trimmed by 4 bases and 5 bases, with 11 bases remaining between them. The CDR3 runs to 13 residues. CDR3 coding DNA: TGTGCCAGCAGCATGCGATTGAGAGATACGCAGTATTTT. Encoded protein: CASSMRLRDTQYF.

The V call is TRBV5-6, the J call TRBJ2-3, with 10 bases fitting TRBD2. The CDR3 spans 14 residues. Germline trimming cut 4 bases from V and 7 bases from J; bases unmatched to any gene: 6. Germline CDR1 is SGHDT and CDR2 is YYEEEE. The CDR3 region is CASSPLAGFHTQYF. The CDR3 DNA reads TGTGCCAGCAGCCCACTAGCGGGATTTCATACGCAGTATTTT.

Only a few counts were recorded for this clonotype. The genes are TRBV20-1 and TRBJ1-5; no firm D call. The ends were cut back, 5 bases at V and 0 bases at J, with 14 bases in the middle. Germline V gene data show CDR1 as DFQATT and CDR2 as SNEGSKA (reference sequence). The CDR3 runs to 15 residues. CDR3 residues: CSAEQRQYSNQPQHF. The CDR3, as DNA: TGCAGTGCTGAGCAGAGGCAATATAGCAATCAGCCCCAGCATTTT.

This clonotype has at least ten counts. The chain recombines TRBV4-3 with TRBJ2-1; the D is unclear. The ends were cut back, 0 bases at V and 3 bases at J, with 9 bases in the middle. CDR1 and CDR2 from the germline V gene are LGHNA and YSLEER. The CDR3 spans 15 residues. This CDR3 is CASSQDVGSYNEQFF. The CDR3 DNA follows: TGCGCCAGCAGCCAAGATGTGGGAAGCTACAATGAGCAGTTCTTC.

This clonotype was counted many times. The chain recombines TRBV5-5 with TRBJ1-3; no reliable D call. V lost 3 bases to trimming and J lost 0 bases, with 10 bases between them. This CDR3 region has 15 residues. Germline CDR1 SGHKS, CDR2 YYEKEE (reference sequence). CDR3 sequence reads: CASSSHPSSGNTIYF. CDR3 nucleotides: TGTGCCAGCAGCTCCCACCCGAGCTCTGGAAACACCATATATTTT. The entire variable domain, with the rest obtained from reference TRBV5-5 and TRBJ1-3, is as follows: DAGVTQSPTHLIKTRGQQVTLRCSPISGHKSVSWYQQVLGQGPQFIFQYYEKEERGRGNFPDRFSARQFPNYSSELNVNALLLGDSALYLCASSSHPSSGNTIYFGEGSWLTVV.

This clonotype was seen repeatedly, ten times or more. The rearrangement links TRBV24-1 to TRBJ2-5; D not certain. Germline-derived CDR1 and CDR2 are KGHDR and SFDVKD. Trimming shortened V by 6 bases and J by 5 bases, and 6 bases separated the two germline ends. The CDR3 totals 11 residues. DNA of the CDR3: TGTGCCACCAGTTCGGGTGAGACCCAGTACTTC. It is translated as CATSSGETQYF.

In this sample, this clonotype turned up many times. This chain joins TRBV7-3 and TRBJ2-7; D tentatively reads TRBD1 or TRBD2 (7 bases each). This CDR3 is built from 15 residues. Trimming pared 2 bases from V and 7 bases from J, leaving 18 bases between. Per germline, CDR1 SGHTA and CDR2 FQGTGA. CDR3 nucleotide sequence: TGTGCCAGCAGCTTACAGGGGGGGGACAACTATGAGCAGTACTTC. It specifies CASSLQGGDNYEQYF.

CDR3 amino acids: CASSFVSGELFF. Here the CDR3 DNA reads TGTGCCAGCAGCTTCGTGTCCGGGGAGCTGTTTTTT. The J gene is TRBJ2-2, the V gene TRBV7-8; D is undetermined. Germline CDR1 reads SGHVS; CDR2 reads FQNEAQ. This CDR3 spans 12 amino acids. Trimming stripped 3 bases from V and 6 bases from J, with 5 bases between.

Worth noting for this clonotype: A read error is possible here, since a much larger clone lies one base away. This chain joins TRBV18 and TRBJ2-6; D gene uncertain. Germline CDR1 is KGHSH and CDR2 is LQKENI. The CDR3 consists of 17 residues. The DNA of the CDR3 is TGTCCCAGCTCACCCCCTGGGTATAATTCTGGGGCCAACGTCCTGACTTTC. This encodes CPSSPPGYNSGANVLTF.

J is TRBJ2-3 and V is TRBV7-2, with D possibly being TRBD1 or TRBD2 (7 bases each). The CDR3 has 13 amino acids. Germline V gene data show CDR1 as SGHTA and CDR2 as FQGNSA. Trimming left V 7 bases short and J 5 bases short, with 13 bases between. This CDR3 reads CASKAGGVDTQYF. For the CDR3, the DNA is TGTGCCAGCAAAGCAGGGGGGGTAGATACGCAGTATTTT.

This clonotype was counted many times. V usage is TRBV12-3 or TRBV12-4 and J usage is TRBJ2-5; 8 nucleotides match TRBD2. V shed 6 bases, J shed 4 bases, and the junction held 4 bases outside the gene matches. The length of the CDR3 is 13 residues. CDR3 nucleotide sequence: TGTGCCAGCAGCTTCAGCGGGAGAGAGACCCAGTACTTC. It yields the protein CASSFSGRETQYF.

This clonotype was counted a few times. The V gene is TRBV10-2, the J gene TRBJ1-1, with D possibly TRBD1 on 5 matching bases. Germline V gene sequence: CDR1 WSHSY, CDR2 SAAADI. V was trimmed by 8 bases and J by 1 base, leaving 14 bases between them. The CDR3 spans 14 residues. CDR3 sequence (DNA): TGCGCCAGCCGACCCAGGGTACAGAACACTGAAGCTTTCTTT. It codes for CASRPRVQNTEAFF.

This clonotype appeared a few times. The chain combines TRBV20-1 with TRBJ2-7, with a tentative D call TRBD2 (5 bases). Germline CDR1 and CDR2: DFQATT and SNEGSKA (reference sequence). V lost 2 bases to trimming and J lost 3 bases, with 14 bases between them. This CDR3 region has 14 residues. In DNA form, the CDR3 reads TGCAGTGCTAGACCAATCAGAGGGATCTACGAGCAGTACTTC. Translating gives CSARPIRGIYEQYF.

This clonotype was detected many times. The V call is TRBV12-3 or TRBV12-4, the J call TRBJ2-7, with 7 bases matching TRBD1. V was clipped by 7 bases and J by 6 bases; unmatched bases: 9. The CDR3 is 13 amino acids. The CDR3 here is CASTIGRGSEQYF. CDR3 in DNA: TGTGCCAGCACCATCGGCAGGGGGAGCGAGCAGTACTTC.